The 26 T cell receptor beta chains listed next were all sequenced from one sample in a study of blood T cells in healthy people across ages. Sample-barcoded 5' priming and a J-beta primer mix drove a second PCR of about 6 to 12 cycles. One entry per CDR3 protein, called by TCRdb with MiXCR from the 5' RACE reads. The repertoire holds some 1,500,000 distinct CDR3 sequences, with 35% to 45% as singletons. Input material: blood. Receptors were obtained from a woman under 30 in good health.

About this clonotype: One end of the junction is discordant with germline, which a read error may explain. This rearrangement joins TRBV9 to TRBJ1-3, with D possibly matching TRBD1 (5 bases). Germline-derived CDR1 and CDR2 are SGDLS and YYNGEE. The CDR3 contains 16 residues. CDR3 nucleotides: TGTGCCAGCAGCGTATCTGACAGCGTGGTTGGAAACACCACATATTTT. Protein sequence: CASSVSDSVVGNTTYF.

The rearrangement joins TRBV7-8 to TRBJ1-1; 12 bases map to TRBD1. Germline-derived CDR1 and CDR2 are SGHVS and FQNEAQ. The V gene end was trimmed by 5 bases and the J gene end by 6 bases; junction bases not matched to a gene: 13. The CDR3 loop spans 17 amino acids. CDR3 region: CASSPKRDRGLGPEAFF. The CDR3 DNA sequence: TGTGCCAGCAGCCCTAAACGGGACAGGGGGCTTGGTCCTGAAGCTTTCTTT. Full variable domain (remainder filled in from reference TRBV7-8 and TRBJ1-1): GAGVSQSPRYKVAKRGQDVALRCDPISGHVSLFWYQQALGQGPEFLTYFQNEAQLDKSGLPSDRFFAERPEGSVSTLKIQRTQQEDSAVYLCASSPKRDRGLGPEAFFGQGTRLTVV.

This clonotype has only a few counts. This rearrangement joins TRBV7-2 to TRBJ2-7; 9 nucleotides agree with TRBD2. Germline assignment: CDR1 SGHTA and CDR2 FQGNSA. The CDR3 covers 15 residues. J was trimmed by 4 bases and V by 2 bases; bases with no gene match: 6. The chain's CDR3 is CASSLLAGEYYEQYF. In DNA, the CDR3 is TGTGCCAGCAGCTTATTAGCGGGGGAATATTACGAGCAGTACTTC. The full variable domain, completed using reference TRBV7-2 and TRBJ2-7, is GAGVSQSPSNKVTEKGKDVELRCDPISGHTALYWYRQSLGQGLEFLIYFQGNSAPDKSGLPSDRFSAERTGGSVSTLTIQRTQQEDSAVYLCASSLLAGEYYEQYFGPGTRLTVT.

This chain uses TRBV7-2 with TRBJ2-3, with 8 bases identical to TRBD2. The CDR3 extends over 15 amino acids. The germline CDR1 and CDR2 sequences are SGHTA and FQGNSA. The junction had 11 bases not matched to a gene; V was cut back by 5 bases and J by 7 bases. The CDR3 region is CASSTRGGPLHTQYF. CDR3 DNA: TGTGCCAGCAGCACGCGCGGGGGGCCATTACATACGCAGTATTTT.

The chain joins TRBV6-2 or TRBV6-3 to TRBJ2-3; 14 nucleotides align to TRBD2. The germline gives CDR1 MNHEY, CDR2 SVGEGT. Trimming removed 4 bases from V and 2 bases from J; junction bases left unmatched: 8. This CDR3 has 18 amino acids. The CDR3 DNA is TGTGCCAGCAGTTCACCGGGACTAGCGGGAGTTCACACAGATACGCAGTATTTT. Translating gives CASSSPGLAGVHTDTQYF.

This clonotype came up many times. This sequence joins TRBV4-1 and TRBJ2-1; TRBD2 matches at 9 bases. The CDR3 spans 16 residues. Germline-derived CDR1 and CDR2 are MGHRA and YSYEKL. V was clipped by 1 base and J by 15 bases; unmatched bases: 16. CDR3 sequence reads: CASSQVYASGEAGPFF. CDR3 bases: TGCGCCAGCAGCCAAGTTTACGCTAGCGGGGAGGCGGGCCCGTTCTTC.

V is TRBV20-1 and J is TRBJ2-6; 7 bases agree with TRBD1. This CDR3 spans 16 amino acids. V lost 6 bases to trimming and J lost 3 bases; unmatched junction nucleotides: 11. The germline CDR1 and CDR2 sequences are DFQATT and SNEGSKA (reference sequence). The CDR3 region is CSAQEGADSGANVLTF. CDR3 DNA: TGCAGTGCGCAAGAGGGGGCCGATAGTGGGGCCAACGTCCTGACTTTC.

The rearrangement links TRBV7-9 to TRBJ1-5; tentatively, D is TRBD1 (5 bases). From germline, CDR1 is SEHNR and CDR2 FQNEAQ (reference sequence). This CDR3 has 13 residues. The germline V and J ends were trimmed by 4 bases and 5 bases, with 9 bases remaining between them. This chain's CDR3 is CASSSRDYQPQHF. The CDR3, as DNA: TGTGCCAGCAGCTCCAGGGACTATCAGCCCCAGCATTTT. The entire variable domain, with the rest obtained from reference TRBV7-9 and TRBJ1-5, is as follows: DTGVSQNPRHKITKRGQNVTFRCDPISEHNRLYWYRQTLGQGPEFLTYFQNEAQLEKSRLLSDRFSAERPKGSFSTLEIQRTEQGDSAMYLCASSSRDYQPQHFGDGTRLSIL.

This sequence joins TRBV5-8 and TRBJ2-7; tentatively, D is TRBD2 (5 bases). This CDR3 is 14 amino acids long. CDR1 and CDR2 from the germline V gene are SGHTS and YDEGEE. Trimming shortened V by 4 bases and J by 7 bases, and 18 bases separated the two germline ends. The CDR3 loop reads CASSPGLPGDEQYF. CDR3 sequence (DNA): TGTGCCAGCAGCCCAGGACTGCCAGGTGATGAGCAGTACTTC.

This clonotype was seen a few times. The chain recombines TRBV3-1 with TRBJ2-1; the match to TRBD2 covers 12 bases. The CDR3 is 16 residues long. V was clipped by 4 bases and J by 8 bases; unmatched bases: 9. Germline V gene data show CDR1 as LGHDT and CDR2 as YNNKEL (reference sequence). CDR3 residues: CASSRNLAGGRDEQFF. Here the CDR3 DNA reads TGTGCCAGCAGCCGAAACCTAGCGGGGGGGCGGGATGAGCAGTTCTTC.

This clonotype appeared once. This sequence joins TRBV20-1 and TRBJ1-1; TRBD1 matches 9 bases. The CDR3 consists of 15 residues. With 2 bases clipped from V and 4 bases from J, the junction kept 8 bases outside the gene matches. In germline, CDR1 is DFQATT, CDR2 SNEGSKA (reference sequence). CDR3 nucleotides: TGCAGTGCTAGATTATACGGGACAGGGCTCACTGAAGCTTTCTTT. It translates to CSARLYGTGLTEAFF.

This chain links TRBV4-1 with TRBJ1-5; no clear D. Trimming removed 2 bases from V and 2 bases from J, with 7 bases in between. This CDR3 contains 14 residues. In germline, CDR1 is MGHRA, CDR2 YSYEKL. In DNA form, the CDR3 reads TGCGCCAGCAGCCAATGGGGTGGCAATCAGCCCCAGCATTTT. Its protein is CASSQWGGNQPQHF.

This clonotype was detected only a few times. The V gene is TRBV10-3, the J gene TRBJ2-7; no clear D gene. V was pared by 4 bases and J by 2 bases, with 15 bases between. The CDR3 contains 15 residues. Germline CDR1 and CDR2: ENHRY and SYGVKD. CDR3 sequence: CAISGMDLSPYEQYF. The DNA of the CDR3 is TGTGCCATCAGTGGTATGGATCTAAGTCCCTACGAGCAGTACTTC.

The table lists this clonotype with many counts. The CDR3 region is CASSPGQQPQHF. DNA of the CDR3: TGTGCCAGCAGCCCTGGACAGCAGCCCCAGCATTTT. The gene calls are TRBV12-3 or TRBV12-4 and TRBJ1-5, with a weak D call TRBD1 (6 bases). V lost 6 bases, J lost 7 bases, and 10 bases lay in between. This CDR3 is 12 amino acids long.

J is TRBJ2-7 and V is TRBV5-1, with TRBD1 identical over 11 bases. Per the germline V gene, CDR1 is SGHRS and CDR2 is YFSETQ. The ends lost 4 bases at V and 5 bases at J; junction bases unmatched: 5. This CDR3 has 14 residues. The CDR3 here is CASSQQGQGDEQYF. The CDR3 bases are TGCGCCAGCAGCCAGCAGGGACAGGGGGACGAGCAGTACTTC.

The chain has TRBV7-9 and TRBJ2-3; TRBD2 matches 8 bases. Unmatched junction bases numbered 15, after V lost 4 bases and J lost 0 bases. The CDR3 loop spans 19 amino acids. Germline CDR1 reads SEHNR; CDR2 reads FQNEAQ (reference sequence). The CDR3: CASSSGLNSGISSTDTQYF. The CDR3 DNA reads TGTGCCAGCAGCTCAGGTCTGAATAGCGGGATCTCTAGCACAGATACGCAGTATTTT.

This clonotype was picked up a small number of times. V usage is TRBV7-2 and J usage is TRBJ1-1; D is possibly TRBD1 (5 bases). The CDR3 is 14 amino acids. Germline lookup yields CDR1 SGHTA and CDR2 FQGNSA. Trimming took 4 bases from V and 3 from J, leaving 12 bases between them. The CDR3 DNA sequence: TGTGCCAGCAGCTGGGGCGTAGGGGACACTGAAGCTTTCTTT. It is translated as CASSWGVGDTEAFF.

CDR3 sequence reads: CASRPQGIGQPQHF. The CDR3 region has the DNA TGTGCCAGCAGACCCCAGGGGATCGGTCAGCCCCAGCATTTT. The gene calls are TRBV21-1 and TRBJ1-5; the table assigns TRBD1, which was not confirmed against the DNA. TRBV21-1 is flagged as a pseudogene. There are 14 residues in the CDR3.

Only a few counts were recorded for this clonotype. This rearrangement joins TRBV12-5 to TRBJ1-5; 7 bases fit TRBD1. Germline loops: CDR1 LGHNT, CDR2 FRNRAP. The length of the CDR3 is 14 residues. V lost 6 bases to trimming and J lost 7 bases; unmatched junction nucleotides: 9. The DNA of the CDR3 is TGTGCTAGTGGGGCGCGACAGGGACACCAGCCCCAGCATTTT. Its translation: CASGARQGHQPQHF.

This chain uses TRBV10-1 with TRBJ1-4; unclear D gene. V was clipped by 3 bases and J by 0 bases, with 8 bases between them. Germline V CDR1 and CDR2: WNHNN, SYGVQD (reference sequence). The CDR3 has 15 residues. The chain's CDR3 is CASSEGAATNEKLFF. DNA of the CDR3: TGCGCCAGCAGTGAAGGAGCCGCAACTAATGAAAAACTGTTTTTT.

DNA of the CDR3: TGCAGTGCTCAGGGTGGCGAGCAGTTCTTC. This codes for CSAQGGEQFF. The chain links TRBV20-1 to TRBJ2-1; tentative D call: TRBD1 (5 bases). Germline V lookup: CDR1 DFQATT, CDR2 SNEGSKA (reference sequence). Trimming took off 5 bases at V and 10 bases at J, with 9 bases between the two ends. This CDR3 contains 10 residues.

This clonotype has a count of ten or more. The V gene is TRBV7-2, the J gene TRBJ1-5; D gene ambiguous. Trimming cost V 5 bases and J 3 bases, with 8 bases left between them. This CDR3 is built from 13 residues. The germline CDR1 and CDR2 sequences are SGHTA and FQGNSA. The CDR3 DNA follows: TGTGCCAGCAGCCGAGGGATCAATCAGCCCCAGCATTTT. Translating gives CASSRGINQPQHF.

V is TRBV7-9 and J is TRBJ1-2; D might be TRBD1 (5 bases). The V end lost 5 bases, the J end lost 4 bases, and 17 bases lay between the germline ends. CDR1 is SEHNR, CDR2 FQNEAQ, per germline (reference sequence). The CDR3 totals 15 residues. CDR3 amino acids: CASSPARGRGYGYTF. The CDR3 coding sequence is TGTGCCAGCAGCCCCGCTCGGGGACGGGGCTATGGCTACACCTTC.

The gene calls are TRBV7-9 and TRBJ1-1, with D possibly matching TRBD1 (5 bases). Trimming left V 4 bases short and J 0 bases short, with 9 bases between. Germline CDR1 SEHNR, CDR2 FQNEAQ (reference sequence). This CDR3 spans 14 amino acids. The CDR3 loop reads CASSSSRVNTEAFF. CDR3 nucleotide sequence: TGTGCCAGCAGCTCCTCCAGGGTGAACACTGAAGCTTTCTTT.

With respect to this clonotype: One end of the junction is discordant with germline, which a read error may explain. The J gene is TRBJ2-1, the V gene TRBV12-3 or TRBV12-4; D may be TRBD1 (5 bases). This CDR3 is 11 amino acids long. The chain's CDR3 is CACQGGNEQFF. The DNA for the CDR3 is TGCGCCTGTCAGGGCGGCAATGAGCAGTTCTTC.

The V and J genes are TRBV5-5 and TRBJ2-3; TRBD1 matches at 7 bases. This CDR3 contains 14 residues. V was pared by 4 bases and J by 4 bases, with 6 bases of the junction left unmatched. CDR1 is SGHKS and CDR2 is YYEKEE in the germline V gene (reference sequence). The CDR3 DNA sequence: TGTGCCAGCAGCAAGACAGGGATCTCAGATACGCAGTATTTT. Translating gives CASSKTGISDTQYF.